This TCR beta chain appears in the sequencing data of a study of blood T cell repertoires in COVID-19. About the research overall: Acute-phase and convalescent COVID-19 samples originated in the United States, Italy and Spain. PBMCs, B-cell-depleted T cells, or T cells were the source of the cDNA or gDNA that made up the material.

In the study's own analysis: It was from reference gene primer amplification that nucleated cell counts were estimated. Data came from immunoSEQ multiplex PCR; TCRdb stores just in-frame clones and leaves some out. V and J calls and clone size are as listed in that table; D and trimming were resolved from the DNA. The repertoire holds more than 85,000 clones, with roughly 90% as singletons. V was clipped by 5 bases and J by 11 bases, with 21 bases between them. CDR1 is MNHEY, CDR2 SVGEGT, per germline. The CDR3 covers 14 residues. This receptor was identified in a woman in her seventies with acute or convalescent COVID-19. The V call is TRBV6-2 or TRBV6-3, the J call TRBJ1-1; D is undetermined. The sample was peripheral blood. The CDR3 protein is CASSPLVDLAGAFF. CDR3 nucleotides: TGTGCCAGCAGTCCCCTGGTCGACCTCGCGGGGGCTTTCTTT.